This T cell receptor (beta chain) emerged from a study of T cell repertoires in cytomegalovirus infection. Study at large: CMV epitopes that were recently identified and HLA-C-restricted were used alongside well-studied HLA-B-restricted ones. In public TCR beta signatures, there were indications of both CMV infection and matching HLA type. Regarding the study as a whole: Dominating the ex vivo response were HLA-C-restricted CMV-specific TCR beta clonotypes. Cumulative public TCR beta family frequency identified carriers of CMV plus the relevant HLA.

This clonotype occurred a few times. Antigen: not known. MiXCR was run by TCRdb on the reads, yielding one entry per CDR3 protein. Found here are 100,000 to 120,000 distinct CDR3 sequences, roughly 30% of them singletons; the top ten hold more than 35%. Sequencing used CD8+ T cells from cultured PBMCs, obtained from culture after CMV antigen stimulation. The receptor's source is a human donor in good health (CMV status not recorded). Some clones in this sample may be carry-over from other donors' samples.

The CDR3 coding sequence is TGTGCCAGCAGCTTAGGGACAGGCGGTGAAGAAAAACTGTTTTTT. Its translation: CASSLGTGGEEKLFF. The chain joins TRBV11-2 to TRBJ1-4, with TRBD1 identical over 7 bases. CDR1 and CDR2 from the germline V gene are SGHAT and FQNNGV. Unmatched junction bases numbered 7, after V lost 1 base and J lost 8 bases. The CDR3 is 15 amino acids.